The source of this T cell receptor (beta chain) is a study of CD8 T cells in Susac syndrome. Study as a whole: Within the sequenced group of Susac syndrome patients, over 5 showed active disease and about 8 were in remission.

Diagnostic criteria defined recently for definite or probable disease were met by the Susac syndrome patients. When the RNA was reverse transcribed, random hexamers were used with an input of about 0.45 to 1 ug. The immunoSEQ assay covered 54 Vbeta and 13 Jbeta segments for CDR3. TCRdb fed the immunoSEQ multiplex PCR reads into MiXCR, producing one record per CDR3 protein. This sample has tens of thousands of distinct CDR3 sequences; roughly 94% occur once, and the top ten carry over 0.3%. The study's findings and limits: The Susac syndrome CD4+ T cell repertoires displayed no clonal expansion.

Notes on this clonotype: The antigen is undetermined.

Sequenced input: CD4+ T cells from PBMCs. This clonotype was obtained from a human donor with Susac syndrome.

CDR3 bases: TGTGCCAGCAGTTACTCATCTAACTATGGCTACACCTTC. It is translated as CASSYSSNYGYTF. V and J are TRBV6-2 or TRBV6-3 and TRBJ1-2; no clear D. CDR3 size: 13 residues. Per germline, CDR1 MNHEY and CDR2 SVGEGT. V was pared by 0 bases and J by 0 bases, with 2 bases between.